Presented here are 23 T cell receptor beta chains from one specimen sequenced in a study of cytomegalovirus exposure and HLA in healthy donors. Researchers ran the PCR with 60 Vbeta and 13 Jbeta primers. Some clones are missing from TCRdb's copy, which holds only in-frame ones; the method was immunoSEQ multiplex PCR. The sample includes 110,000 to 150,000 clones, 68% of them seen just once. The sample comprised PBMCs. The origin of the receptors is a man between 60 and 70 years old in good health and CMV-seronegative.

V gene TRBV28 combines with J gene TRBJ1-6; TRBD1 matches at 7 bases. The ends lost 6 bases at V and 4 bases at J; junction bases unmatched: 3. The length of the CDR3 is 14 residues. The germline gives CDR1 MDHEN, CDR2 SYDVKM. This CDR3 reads CASRPTGYNSPLHF. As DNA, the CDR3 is TGTGCCAGCAGGCCGACAGGGTATAATTCACCCCTCCACTTT.

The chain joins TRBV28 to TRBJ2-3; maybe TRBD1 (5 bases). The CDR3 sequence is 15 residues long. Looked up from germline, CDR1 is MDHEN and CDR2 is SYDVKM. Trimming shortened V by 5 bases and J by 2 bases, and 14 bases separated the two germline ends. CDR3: CASSQTQDITDTQYF. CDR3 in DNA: TGTGCCAGCAGTCAAACACAGGATATCACAGATACGCAGTATTTT.

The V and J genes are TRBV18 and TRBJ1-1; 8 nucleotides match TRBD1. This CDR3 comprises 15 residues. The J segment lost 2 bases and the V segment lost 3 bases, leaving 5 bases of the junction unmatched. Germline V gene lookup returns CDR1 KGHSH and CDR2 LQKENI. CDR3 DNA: TGTGCCAGCTCACCCCTACAGGGGGAAAACACTGAAGCTTTCTTT. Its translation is CASSPLQGENTEAFF.

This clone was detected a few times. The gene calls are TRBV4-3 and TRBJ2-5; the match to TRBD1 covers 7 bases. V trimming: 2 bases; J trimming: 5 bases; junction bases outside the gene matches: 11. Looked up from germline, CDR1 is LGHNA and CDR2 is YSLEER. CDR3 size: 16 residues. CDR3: CASSQTGQFKGETQYF. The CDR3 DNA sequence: TGCGCCAGCAGCCAAACGGGACAGTTTAAGGGGGAGACCCAGTACTTC.

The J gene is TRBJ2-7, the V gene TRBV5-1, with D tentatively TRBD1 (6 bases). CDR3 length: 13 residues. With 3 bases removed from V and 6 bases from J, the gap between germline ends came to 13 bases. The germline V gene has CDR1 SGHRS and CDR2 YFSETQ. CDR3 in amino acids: CASSWATGSEQYF. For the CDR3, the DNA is TGCGCCAGCAGCTGGGCTACAGGGAGCGAGCAGTACTTC.

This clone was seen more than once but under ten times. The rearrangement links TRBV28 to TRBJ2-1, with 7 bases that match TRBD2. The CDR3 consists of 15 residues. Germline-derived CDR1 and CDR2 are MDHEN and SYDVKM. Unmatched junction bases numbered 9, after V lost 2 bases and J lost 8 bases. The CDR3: CASSLPGGYLHEQFF. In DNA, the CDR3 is TGTGCCAGCAGTTTACCCGGGGGGTATCTCCATGAGCAGTTCTTC.

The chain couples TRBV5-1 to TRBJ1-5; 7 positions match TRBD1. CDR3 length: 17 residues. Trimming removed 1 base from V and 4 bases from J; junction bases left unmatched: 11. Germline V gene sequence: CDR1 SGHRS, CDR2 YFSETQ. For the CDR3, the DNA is TGCGCCAGCAGCTTGCCCTCCTTAAACAGGGGAAATCAGCCCCAGCATTTT. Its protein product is CASSLPSLNRGNQPQHF.

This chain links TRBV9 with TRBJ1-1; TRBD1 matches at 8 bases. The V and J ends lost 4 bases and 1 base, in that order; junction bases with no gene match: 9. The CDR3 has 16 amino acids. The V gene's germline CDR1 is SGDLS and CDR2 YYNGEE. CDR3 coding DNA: TGTGCCAGCAGCTCTCGGACAGGGCCGGCGAACACTGAAGCTTTCTTT. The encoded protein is CASSSRTGPANTEAFF.

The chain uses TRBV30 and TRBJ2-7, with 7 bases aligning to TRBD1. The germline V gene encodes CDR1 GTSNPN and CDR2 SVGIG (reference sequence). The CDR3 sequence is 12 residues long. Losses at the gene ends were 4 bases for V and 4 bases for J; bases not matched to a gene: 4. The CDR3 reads CAWKGGEYEQYF. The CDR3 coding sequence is TGTGCCTGGAAAGGGGGCGAGTACGAGCAGTACTTC.

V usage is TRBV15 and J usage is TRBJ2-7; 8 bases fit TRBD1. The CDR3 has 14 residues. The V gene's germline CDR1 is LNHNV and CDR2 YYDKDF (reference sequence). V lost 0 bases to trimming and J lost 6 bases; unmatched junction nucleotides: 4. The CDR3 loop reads CATSRENTGGEQYF. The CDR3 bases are TGTGCCACCAGCAGAGAAAACACAGGGGGCGAGCAGTACTTC.

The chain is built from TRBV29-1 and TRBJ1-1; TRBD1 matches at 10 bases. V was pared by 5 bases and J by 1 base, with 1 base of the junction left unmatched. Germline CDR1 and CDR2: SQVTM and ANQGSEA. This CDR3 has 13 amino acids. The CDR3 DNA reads TGCAGCGTTTGGGACAGGGGGAACACTGAAGCTTTCTTT. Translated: CSVWDRGNTEAFF.

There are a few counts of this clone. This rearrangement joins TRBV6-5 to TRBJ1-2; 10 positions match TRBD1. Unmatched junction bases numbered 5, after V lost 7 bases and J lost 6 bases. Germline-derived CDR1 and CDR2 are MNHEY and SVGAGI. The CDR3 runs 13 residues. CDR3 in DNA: TGTGCCAGCAAGAGGGACAGGGGAGATGGCTACACCTTC. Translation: CASKRDRGDGYTF.

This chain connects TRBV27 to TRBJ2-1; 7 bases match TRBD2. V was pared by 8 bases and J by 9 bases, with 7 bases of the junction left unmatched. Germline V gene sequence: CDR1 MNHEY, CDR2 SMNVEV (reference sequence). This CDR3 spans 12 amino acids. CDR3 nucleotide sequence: TGTGCCAGCTGGGGGGGGGAGGGTGAGCAGTTCTTC. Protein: CASWGGEGEQFF.

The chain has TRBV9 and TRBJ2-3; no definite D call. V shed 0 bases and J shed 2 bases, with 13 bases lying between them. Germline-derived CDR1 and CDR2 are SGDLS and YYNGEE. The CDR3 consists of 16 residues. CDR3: CASSVAPSDVTDTQYF. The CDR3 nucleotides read TGTGCCAGCAGCGTAGCCCCCAGCGACGTCACAGATACGCAGTATTTT.

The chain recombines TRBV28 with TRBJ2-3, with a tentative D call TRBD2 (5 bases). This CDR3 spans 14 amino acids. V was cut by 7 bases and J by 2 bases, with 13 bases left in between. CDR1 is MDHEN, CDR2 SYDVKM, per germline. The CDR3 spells CASIPPDFTDTQYF. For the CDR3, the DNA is TGTGCCAGCATCCCACCGGACTTCACAGATACGCAGTATTTT.

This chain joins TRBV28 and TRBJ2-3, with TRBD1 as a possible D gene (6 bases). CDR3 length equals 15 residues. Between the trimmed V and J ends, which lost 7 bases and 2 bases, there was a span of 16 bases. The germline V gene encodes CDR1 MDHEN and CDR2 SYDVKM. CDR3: CASTALGAATDTQYF. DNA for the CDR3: TGTGCCAGCACCGCCCTGGGGGCGGCCACAGATACGCAGTATTTT.

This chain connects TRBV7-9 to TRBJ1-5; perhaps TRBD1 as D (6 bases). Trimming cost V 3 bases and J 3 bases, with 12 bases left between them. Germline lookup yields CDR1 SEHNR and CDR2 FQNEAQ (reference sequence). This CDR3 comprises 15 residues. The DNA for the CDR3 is TGTGCCAGCAGCTTTACAGGGTCTTTCAATCAGCCCCAGCATTTT. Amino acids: CASSFTGSFNQPQHF.

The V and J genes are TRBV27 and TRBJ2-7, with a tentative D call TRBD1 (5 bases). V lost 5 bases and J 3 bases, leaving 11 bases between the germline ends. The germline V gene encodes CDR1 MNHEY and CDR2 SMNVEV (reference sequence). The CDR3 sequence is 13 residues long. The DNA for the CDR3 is TGTGCCAGCAGTGTGGGGCGAGGCTACGAGCAGTACTTC. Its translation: CASSVGRGYEQYF.

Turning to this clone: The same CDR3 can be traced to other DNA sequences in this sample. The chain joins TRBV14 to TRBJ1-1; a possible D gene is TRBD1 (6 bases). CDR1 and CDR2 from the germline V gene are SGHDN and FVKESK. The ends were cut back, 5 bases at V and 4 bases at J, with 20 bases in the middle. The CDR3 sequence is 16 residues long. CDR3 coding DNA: TGTGCCAGCAGCGTGGACAGCCTGGGAATGGGCACTGAAGCTTTCTTT. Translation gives CASSVDSLGMGTEAFF.

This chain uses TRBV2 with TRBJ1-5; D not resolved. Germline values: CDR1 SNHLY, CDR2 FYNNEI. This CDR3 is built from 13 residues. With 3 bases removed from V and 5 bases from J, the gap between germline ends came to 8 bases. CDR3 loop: CASSEEQHQPQHF. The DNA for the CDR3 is TGTGCCAGCAGTGAGGAACAGCATCAGCCCCAGCATTTT.

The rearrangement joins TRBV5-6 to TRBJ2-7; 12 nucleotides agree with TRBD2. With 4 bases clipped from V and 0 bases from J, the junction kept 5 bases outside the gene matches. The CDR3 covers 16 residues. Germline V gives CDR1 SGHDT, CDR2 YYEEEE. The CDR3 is CASSELAGGASYEQYF. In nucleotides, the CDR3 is TGTGCCAGCAGCGAACTAGCGGGAGGAGCCTCCTACGAGCAGTACTTC.

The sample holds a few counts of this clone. The CDR3 DNA reads as TGCGCCAGCAGCACTAGGACAGGAATCACTTACGAGCAGTACTTC. It codes for CASSTRTGITYEQYF. The chain has TRBV4-3 and TRBJ2-7, with TRBD1 identical over 7 bases. CDR3 size: 15 residues. The V segment lost 5 bases and the J segment 4 bases; nucleotides outside the gene matches: 11. The germline gives CDR1 LGHNA, CDR2 YSLEER.

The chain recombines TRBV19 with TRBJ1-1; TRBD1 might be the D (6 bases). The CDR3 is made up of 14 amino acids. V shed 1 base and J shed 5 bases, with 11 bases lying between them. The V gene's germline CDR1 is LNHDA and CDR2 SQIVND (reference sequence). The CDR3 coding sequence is TGTGCCAGTAGTATAGGAGGACAGCGGACTGAAGCTTTCTTT. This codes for CASSIGGQRTEAFF.